The clone carrying this TCR beta chain came up many times. Its antigen is still unknown. Every diagnosis used clinical symptoms, serum thyroxine and TRAb, thyroid ultrasound and orbital computed tomography. The sample is drawn from a study of T cells in Graves' hyperthyroidism and ophthalmopathy. Study results and limitations: Most expanded thyroid clonotypes above 0.001 also appeared in blood.

From RNA transcripts, TCR beta CDR3 regions were amplified. First-round RT-PCR targeting the TCR CDR3 was performed with the HTBI primer set. Each CDR3 protein is one row after TCRdb ran MiXCR on the multiplex PCR reads. The sample gives fewer than 650,000 distinct CDR3 sequences, roughly 14% of which show up once; 4.5% to 6% is in the top ten. The CDR3 has 13 residues. Germline V lookup: CDR1 MNHEY, CDR2 SMNVEV (reference sequence). The V segment lost 10 bases and the J segment 5 bases; nucleotides outside the gene matches: 10. Sequenced sample: blood. This sequence originates from a young woman with Graves' hyperthyroidism that later progressed to Graves' ophthalmopathy. The chain carries TRBV27 and TRBJ1-2; TRBD1 aligns across 7 bases. Here the CDR3 reads CAISKGGGYGYTF. CDR3 sequence (DNA): TGTGCCATCTCTAAAGGGGGCGGGTATGGCTACACCTTC.